Each of the 10 T cell receptor beta chains below was sequenced from the same sample in a study of cytomegalovirus exposure and HLA in healthy donors. It was with 60 Vbeta and 13 Jbeta primers that the PCR ran. Sequencing was performed with immunoSEQ multiplex PCR; in TCRdb, only in-frame clones are kept and a portion is missing. The sample records about 85,000 clones, about three fifths being singletons. Sequencing used PBMCs. The receptors shown here come from a young man in good health and CMV-seronegative.

The V gene is TRBV10-3, the J gene TRBJ1-6; perhaps TRBD1 as D (6 bases). The CDR3 runs 14 residues. CDR1 is ENHRY, CDR2 SYGVKD, per germline. V was trimmed by 4 bases and J by 9 bases, leaving 13 bases between them. The CDR3 loop is CAISGHRDGSPLHF. The CDR3 bases are TGTGCCATCAGTGGTCACAGGGATGGTTCACCCCTCCACTTT.

J is TRBJ1-2 and V is TRBV2; weak D call: TRBD1 (6 bases). Germline V gene sequence: CDR1 SNHLY, CDR2 FYNNEI. With 2 bases removed from V and 7 bases from J, the gap between germline ends came to 11 bases. The CDR3 sequence is 13 residues long. In nucleotides, the CDR3 is TGTGCCAGCAGTGAAACAGGGTCGAGTGGCTACACCTTC. This encodes CASSETGSSGYTF.

The V call is TRBV21-1, the J call TRBJ2-7; the DNA was not used to check the table's D call, TRBD2. TRBV21-1 is a listed pseudogene. This CDR3 is built from 13 residues. In nucleotides, the CDR3 is TGTGCCAGCAGCACCAGGGAGGCCTACGAGCAGTACTTC. Translated: CASSTREAYEQYF.

This clone was seen only a few times. V gene TRBV18 combines with J gene TRBJ1-4, with D possibly matching TRBD1 (5 bases). Trimming took 3 bases from V and 6 from J, leaving 11 bases between them. CDR3 length: 14 residues. Germline V gene data show CDR1 as KGHSH and CDR2 as LQKENI. This CDR3 is CASSPSRDYEKLFF. CDR3 sequence (DNA): TGTGCCAGCTCACCCTCCAGGGATTATGAAAAACTGTTTTTT.

This clone was observed once. The gene calls are TRBV9 and TRBJ2-3; TRBD2 matches 9 bases. Losses at the gene ends were 3 bases for V and 4 bases for J; bases not matched to a gene: 9. CDR3 length equals 16 residues. Germline CDR1 SGDLS, CDR2 YYNGEE. The CDR3 DNA sequence: TGTGCCAGCAGCGCCCGACTAGCGGCGCACGCAGATACGCAGTATTTT. Protein sequence: CASSARLAAHADTQYF. Variable domain in full (rest from reference TRBV9 and TRBJ2-3): DSGVTQTPKHLITATGQRVTLRCSPRSGDLSVYWYQQSLDQGLQFLIQYYNGEERAKGNILERFSAQQFPDLHSELNLSSLELGDSALYFCASSARLAAHADTQYFGPGTRLTVL.

The genes are TRBV5-1 and TRBJ2-3; TRBD1 aligns across 9 bases. Looked up from germline, CDR1 is SGHRS and CDR2 is YFSETQ. Trimming at V came to 4 bases and at J to 6 bases, leaving 12 bases not matched to a gene. The CDR3 loop spans 16 amino acids. The CDR3 loop is CASSPSGQGTYDTQYF. The CDR3 DNA reads TGCGCCAGCAGCCCTTCCGGACAGGGGACTTATGATACGCAGTATTTT.

The chain employs TRBV19 and TRBJ1-6, with 7 bases that match TRBD1. This CDR3 region has 17 residues. Germline trimming cut 4 bases from V and 6 bases from J; bases unmatched to any gene: 12. The germline V gene has CDR1 LNHDA and CDR2 SQIVND (reference sequence). In DNA, the CDR3 is TGTGCCAGTAGTAAGAACCGCGGGACAGAATTTAATTCACCCCTCCACTTT. As protein: CASSKNRGTEFNSPLHF.

This clone was detected only a few times. The chain combines TRBV29-1 with TRBJ1-2; D may be TRBD1 (5 bases). The germline CDR1 and CDR2 sequences are SQVTM and ANQGSEA. The ends were cut back, 3 bases at V and 3 bases at J, with 11 bases in the middle. The length of the CDR3 is 13 residues. In DNA form, the CDR3 reads TGCAGCGTTGAGGCCTGGGGGGACTATGGCTACACCTTC. Translated, it gives CSVEAWGDYGYTF.

This clone appeared a few times. V usage is TRBV18 and J usage is TRBJ2-7, with D possibly TRBD1 on 6 matching bases. Germline values: CDR1 KGHSH, CDR2 LQKENI. The CDR3 runs to 12 residues. Trimming shortened V by 2 bases and J by 7 bases, and 9 bases separated the two germline ends. The CDR3 here is CASSPGGLEQYF. The CDR3 DNA sequence: TGTGCCAGCTCACCAGGGGGCCTGGAGCAGTACTTC.

The J gene is TRBJ2-5, the V gene TRBV20-1; D perhaps matches TRBD2 (6 bases). Per germline, CDR1 DFQATT and CDR2 SNEGSKA (reference sequence). This CDR3 spans 11 amino acids. Trimming removed 6 bases from V and 5 bases from J, with 10 bases in between. CDR3: CSARTIETQYF. In DNA, the CDR3 is TGCAGTGCCAGGACTATCGAGACCCAGTACTTC.